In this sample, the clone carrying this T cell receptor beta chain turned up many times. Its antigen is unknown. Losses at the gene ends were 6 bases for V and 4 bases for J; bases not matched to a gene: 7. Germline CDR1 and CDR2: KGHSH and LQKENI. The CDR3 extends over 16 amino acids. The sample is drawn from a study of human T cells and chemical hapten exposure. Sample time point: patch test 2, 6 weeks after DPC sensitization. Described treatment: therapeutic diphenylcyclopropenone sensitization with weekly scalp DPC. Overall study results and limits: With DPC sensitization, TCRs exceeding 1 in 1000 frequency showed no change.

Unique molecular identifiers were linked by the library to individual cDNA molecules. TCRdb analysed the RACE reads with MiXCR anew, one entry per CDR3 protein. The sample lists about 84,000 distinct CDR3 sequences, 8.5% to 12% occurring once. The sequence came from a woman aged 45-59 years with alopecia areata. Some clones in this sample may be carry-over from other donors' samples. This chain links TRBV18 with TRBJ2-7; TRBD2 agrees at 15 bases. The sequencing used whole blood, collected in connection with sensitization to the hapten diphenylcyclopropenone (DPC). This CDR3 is CASSPGLAGGPYEQYF. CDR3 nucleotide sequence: TGTGCCAGCTCGCCCGGACTAGCGGGAGGGCCTTACGAGCAGTACTTC.